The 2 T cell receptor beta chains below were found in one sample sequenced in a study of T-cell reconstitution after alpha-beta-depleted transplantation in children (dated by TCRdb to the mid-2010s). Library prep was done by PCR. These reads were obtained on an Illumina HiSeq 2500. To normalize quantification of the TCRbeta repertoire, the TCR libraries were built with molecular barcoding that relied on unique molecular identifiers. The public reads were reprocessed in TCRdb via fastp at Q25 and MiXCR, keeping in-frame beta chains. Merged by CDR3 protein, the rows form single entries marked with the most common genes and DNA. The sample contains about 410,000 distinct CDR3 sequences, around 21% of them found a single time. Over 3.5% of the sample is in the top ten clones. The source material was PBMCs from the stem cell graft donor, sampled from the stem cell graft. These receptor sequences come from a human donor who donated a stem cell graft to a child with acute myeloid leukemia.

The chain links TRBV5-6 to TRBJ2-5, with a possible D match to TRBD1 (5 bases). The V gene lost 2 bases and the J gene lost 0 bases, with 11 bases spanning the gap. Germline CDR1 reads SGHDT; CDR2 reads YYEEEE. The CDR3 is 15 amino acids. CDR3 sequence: CASSFYRNYQETQYF. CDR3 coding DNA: TGTGCCAGCAGCTTTTACAGGAACTACCAAGAGACCCAGTACTTC. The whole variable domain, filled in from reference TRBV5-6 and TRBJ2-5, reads DAGVTQSPTHLIKTRGQQVTLRCSPKSGHDTVSWYQQALGQGPQFIFQYYEEEERQRGNFPDRFSGHQFPNYSSELNVNALLLGDSALYLCASSFYRNYQETQYFGPGTRLLVL.

The chain's CDR3 is CATSDPGPNTGELFF. The CDR3 DNA reads TGTGCCACCAGTGATCCCGGACCAAACACCGGGGAGCTGTTTTTT. The V and J genes are TRBV24-1 and TRBJ2-2; D gene ambiguous. The germline V and J ends were trimmed by 3 bases and 2 bases, with 9 bases remaining between them. Germline assignment: CDR1 KGHDR and CDR2 SFDVKD. The CDR3 sequence is 15 residues long.